Each of the 25 T cell receptor beta chains below was sequenced from the same sample in a study of blood T cell repertoires in COVID-19. Assay: immunoSEQ multiplex PCR; the TCRdb copy retains only in-frame clones and omits some. The table lists about half a million clones, 70% to 90% of them singletons. The sample taken for sequencing was PBMCs or T cells enriched from blood (not recorded which). All receptors come from an older woman who had recovered from COVID-19.

The V call is TRBV9, the J call TRBJ2-3, with 7 bases lining up with TRBD2. With V trimmed by 1 base and J by 0 bases, 14 bases remained unmatched. The V gene's germline CDR1 is SGDLS and CDR2 YYNGEE. There are 19 residues in the CDR3. The chain's CDR3 is CASSVQSPSGVLSTDTQYF. Here the CDR3 DNA reads TGTGCCAGCAGCGTACAGTCCCCTAGCGGAGTGCTTAGCACAGATACGCAGTATTTT.

The V and J genes are TRBV19 and TRBJ1-3; TRBD1 is a possible D gene (6 bases). The germline V and J ends were trimmed by 2 bases and 5 bases, with 10 bases remaining between them. The germline gives CDR1 LNHDA, CDR2 SQIVND (reference sequence). This CDR3 region has 14 residues. Written as DNA, the CDR3 is TGTGCCAGTAGTATATCAACAGGGAGAAACACCATATATTTT. Translation: CASSISTGRNTIYF.

This chain joins TRBV19 and TRBJ1-2, with 12 bases that match TRBD1. The CDR3 is made up of 12 amino acids. Germline values: CDR1 LNHDA, CDR2 SQIVND (reference sequence). Trimming cost V 10 bases and J 7 bases; bases outside gene matches: 4. CDR3 in amino acids: CAIMGQGAGYTF. The CDR3 nucleotides are TGTGCCATAATGGGACAGGGGGCTGGCTACACCTTC.

V and J are TRBV6-1 and TRBJ1-2; D is perhaps TRBD1 (5 bases). The CDR3 has 14 residues. V lost 3 bases and J lost 3, with 11 bases in between. Germline V gene data show CDR1 as MNHNS and CDR2 as SASEGT. This CDR3 reads CASSDWGVDYGYTF. The CDR3, as DNA: TGTGCCAGCAGTGATTGGGGGGTTGACTATGGCTACACCTTC.

The V gene is TRBV29-1, the J gene TRBJ2-5, with 8 bases fitting TRBD1. The CDR3 has 15 amino acids. Germline V lookup: CDR1 SQVTM, CDR2 ANQGSEA. Unmatched junction bases numbered 7, after V lost 0 bases and J lost 4 bases. The CDR3 here is CSVEERGTGGETQYF. CDR3 bases: TGCAGCGTTGAAGAACGGGGGACAGGAGGAGAGACCCAGTACTTC.

This chain uses TRBV7-9 with TRBJ2-3; TRBD1 agrees at 9 bases. CDR1 and CDR2 (germline): SEHNR, FQNEAQ (reference sequence). The CDR3 runs to 16 residues. V lost 3 bases, J lost 5 bases, and 9 bases stayed unmatched. This CDR3 is CASSFRRTGAGDTQYF. The CDR3 region has the DNA TGTGCCAGCAGCTTTCGAAGGACAGGGGCGGGAGATACGCAGTATTTT.

V is TRBV27 and J is TRBJ1-1; TRBD1 matches 12 bases. Germline CDR1 MNHEY, CDR2 SMNVEV (reference sequence). The CDR3 spans 15 residues. Trimming took 6 bases from V and 2 from J; bases not matched to a gene: 4. The CDR3 nucleotides are TGTGCCAGCAGGCTTGGGACAGGGGGCAACACTGAAGCTTTCTTT. It yields the protein CASRLGTGGNTEAFF.

The J gene is TRBJ2-3, the V gene TRBV19; weak D call: TRBD2 (6 bases). The CDR3 sequence is 14 residues long. Deletions cut 4 bases from V and 6 bases from J, with 14 bases between. From germline, CDR1 is LNHDA and CDR2 SQIVND (reference sequence). DNA of the CDR3: TGTGCCAGTAGTACCCAGCGGGCAGGGGATACGCAGTATTTT. It codes for CASSTQRAGDTQYF.

The chain is built from TRBV24-1 and TRBJ1-4, with TRBD1 matching 9 bases. Germline CDR1 KGHDR, CDR2 SFDVKD. V trimming: 3 bases; J trimming: 8 bases; junction bases outside the gene matches: 3. This CDR3 comprises 14 residues. For the CDR3, the DNA is TGTGCCACCAGTGATAGTGGGACAGGGGAAAAACTGTTTTTT. It codes for CATSDSGTGEKLFF.

The V call is TRBV5-1, the J call TRBJ1-1, with D perhaps matching TRBD1 (5 bases). The CDR3 covers 13 residues. Between the trimmed V and J ends, which lost 7 bases and 2 bases, there was a span of 12 bases. Germline CDR1 and CDR2: SGHRS and YFSETQ. In nucleotides, the CDR3 is TGCGCCAGCTCCTGGGGGGGAAACACTGAAGCTTTCTTT. Translation: CASSWGGNTEAFF.

This clone came up once. V usage is TRBV3-1 (or the pseudogene TRBV3-2) and J usage is TRBJ1-3, with 7 bases identical to TRBD1. The CDR3 extends over 12 amino acids. Trimming removed 4 bases from V and 12 bases from J; junction bases left unmatched: 6. CDR1 is LGHDT and CDR2 is YNNKEL in the germline V gene (reference sequence). CDR3 region: CASSLDRALIYF. CDR3 in DNA: TGTGCCAGCAGCCTCGACAGGGCTCTCATATATTTT.

The chain is built from TRBV4-1 and TRBJ1-2; 7 positions match TRBD1. Germline V gives CDR1 MGHRA, CDR2 YSYEKL. The junction had 2 bases not matched to a gene; V was cut back by 1 base and J by 6 bases. There are 13 residues in the CDR3. The CDR3 nucleotides are TGCGCCAGCAGCCAAGGAACAGGGGATGGCTACACCTTC. Its protein product is CASSQGTGDGYTF.

A note on this clone: Other DNA sequences from this sample encode an identical CDR3 as well. The CDR3 DNA reads TGTGCCAGCAGCTTAGTAGGCGGTCCCACAGATACGCAGTATTTT. Protein product: CASSLVGGPTDTQYF. The chain carries TRBV7-2 and TRBJ2-3; D not resolved. V was trimmed by 1 base and J by 2 bases, leaving 10 bases between them. Germline CDR1 is SGHTA and CDR2 is FQGNSA. The CDR3 extends over 15 amino acids.

V and J are TRBV7-9 and TRBJ1-5; TRBD1 matches at 9 bases. After removal of 6 bases from V and 6 bases from J, the junction contained 6 bases not matched to a gene. In germline, CDR1 is SEHNR, CDR2 FQNEAQ (reference sequence). The CDR3 is made up of 14 amino acids. CDR3 in amino acids: CASSLTGGGQPQHF. CDR3 coding DNA: TGTGCCAGCAGTTTGACAGGGGGTGGTCAGCCCCAGCATTTT.

The chain's CDR3 is CATRSGGSETQYF. In DNA form, the CDR3 reads TGTGCCACCAGATCAGGGGGATCAGAGACCCAGTACTTC. The chain combines TRBV24-1 with TRBJ2-5, with 7 bases that match TRBD1. The CDR3 is 13 residues long. V shed 7 bases, J shed 4 bases, and the junction held 5 bases outside the gene matches. Germline values: CDR1 KGHDR, CDR2 SFDVKD.

The rearrangement links TRBV6-1 to TRBJ2-1; TRBD2 matches at 7 bases. The ends lost 3 bases at V and 12 bases at J; junction bases unmatched: 14. Germline values: CDR1 MNHNS, CDR2 SASEGT. There are 15 residues in the CDR3. The CDR3, as DNA: TGTGCCAGCAGTGACACACTCCGACTAGCTATGGGGCAGTTCTTC. Translated: CASSDTLRLAMGQFF.

This clone was found once. At the DNA level, this CDR3 is encoded by other sequences in the same sample as well. The chain couples TRBV2 to TRBJ2-3; possible D gene TRBD1, 6 bases. The ends were cut back, 8 bases at V and 0 bases at J, with 9 bases in the middle. This CDR3 region has 13 residues. CDR1 is SNHLY and CDR2 is FYNNEI in the germline V gene. CDR3 nucleotide sequence: TGTGCCAGCTCAGGACAGAGCACAGATACGCAGTATTTT. It yields the protein CASSGQSTDTQYF.

V usage is TRBV6-6 and J usage is TRBJ1-6; D remains unclear. CDR3 size: 16 residues. CDR1 is MNHNY and CDR2 is SVGAGI in the germline V gene (reference sequence). Trimming removed 4 bases at V and 2 bases at J, with 12 bases between. CDR3 bases: TGTGCCAGCAGTTCCCTCCATCAGACCTATAATTCACCCCTCCACTTT. It encodes CASSSLHQTYNSPLHF.

The chain joins TRBV4-1 to TRBJ2-1; D perhaps matches TRBD2 (5 bases). Germline CDR1 and CDR2: MGHRA and YSYEKL. V lost 11 bases and J 7 bases, leaving 12 bases between the germline ends. The CDR3 totals 11 residues. The DNA for the CDR3 is TGCGCCTCCAAACGGGGAAATGAGCAGTTCTTC. This sequence encodes CASKRGNEQFF.

This clone has only one observation. In DNA form, the CDR3 reads TGTGCCAGCAGTGGAGGACTAGGAAGGACCAAGGATGAGCAGTTCTTC. It translates to CASSGGLGRTKDEQFF. The chain carries TRBV2 and TRBJ2-1; 7 bases fit TRBD2. V lost 4 bases, J lost 8 bases, and 14 bases stayed unmatched. Germline V lookup: CDR1 SNHLY, CDR2 FYNNEI. This CDR3 is 16 amino acids long.

The chain recombines TRBV12-3 or TRBV12-4 with TRBJ2-3; D gene unclear. There are 11 residues in the CDR3. Between the trimmed V and J ends, which lost 8 bases and 3 bases, there was a span of 6 bases. CDR3 amino acids: CASLRTDTQYF. CDR3 nucleotides: TGTGCCAGCCTTCGGACAGATACGCAGTATTTT.

The chain is built from TRBV6-2 or TRBV6-3 and TRBJ2-7, with 7 bases matching TRBD1. The CDR3 spans 15 residues. Germline trimming cut 4 bases from V and 4 bases from J; bases unmatched to any gene: 10. Germline V gives CDR1 MNHEY, CDR2 SVGEGT. CDR3 in DNA: TGTGCCAGCAGTTCCCCTCGGACAGGATTATACGAGCAGTACGTC. This gives the protein CASSSPRTGLYEQYV.

The sample holds a few counts of this clone. This chain joins TRBV15 and TRBJ1-4, with D perhaps TRBD1 (6 bases). Germline CDR1 and CDR2: LNHNV and YYDKDF (reference sequence). This CDR3 region has 16 residues. V lost 5 bases, J lost 3 bases, and 16 bases lay in between. CDR3 region: CATSPRLGAANEKLFF. The CDR3, as DNA: TGTGCCACCAGCCCCAGGTTGGGGGCAGCTAATGAAAAACTGTTTTTT.

The chain is built from TRBV12-3 or TRBV12-4 and TRBJ2-1; weak D call: TRBD2 (6 bases). V lost 3 bases and J lost 8, with 11 bases in between. This CDR3 spans 13 amino acids. CDR3 sequence: CASSFSGVHEQFF. For the CDR3, the DNA is TGTGCCAGCAGTTTTTCGGGGGTCCATGAGCAGTTCTTC.

The gene calls are TRBV19 and TRBJ1-5; 7 nucleotides align to TRBD1. Germline V CDR1 and CDR2: LNHDA, SQIVND (reference sequence). V trimming: 4 bases; J trimming: 6 bases; junction bases outside the gene matches: 9. The CDR3 length is 15 residues. The CDR3 region is CASSTGRSGGQPQHF. Here the CDR3 DNA reads TGTGCCAGTAGTACAGGCCGGTCAGGGGGTCAGCCCCAGCATTTT.